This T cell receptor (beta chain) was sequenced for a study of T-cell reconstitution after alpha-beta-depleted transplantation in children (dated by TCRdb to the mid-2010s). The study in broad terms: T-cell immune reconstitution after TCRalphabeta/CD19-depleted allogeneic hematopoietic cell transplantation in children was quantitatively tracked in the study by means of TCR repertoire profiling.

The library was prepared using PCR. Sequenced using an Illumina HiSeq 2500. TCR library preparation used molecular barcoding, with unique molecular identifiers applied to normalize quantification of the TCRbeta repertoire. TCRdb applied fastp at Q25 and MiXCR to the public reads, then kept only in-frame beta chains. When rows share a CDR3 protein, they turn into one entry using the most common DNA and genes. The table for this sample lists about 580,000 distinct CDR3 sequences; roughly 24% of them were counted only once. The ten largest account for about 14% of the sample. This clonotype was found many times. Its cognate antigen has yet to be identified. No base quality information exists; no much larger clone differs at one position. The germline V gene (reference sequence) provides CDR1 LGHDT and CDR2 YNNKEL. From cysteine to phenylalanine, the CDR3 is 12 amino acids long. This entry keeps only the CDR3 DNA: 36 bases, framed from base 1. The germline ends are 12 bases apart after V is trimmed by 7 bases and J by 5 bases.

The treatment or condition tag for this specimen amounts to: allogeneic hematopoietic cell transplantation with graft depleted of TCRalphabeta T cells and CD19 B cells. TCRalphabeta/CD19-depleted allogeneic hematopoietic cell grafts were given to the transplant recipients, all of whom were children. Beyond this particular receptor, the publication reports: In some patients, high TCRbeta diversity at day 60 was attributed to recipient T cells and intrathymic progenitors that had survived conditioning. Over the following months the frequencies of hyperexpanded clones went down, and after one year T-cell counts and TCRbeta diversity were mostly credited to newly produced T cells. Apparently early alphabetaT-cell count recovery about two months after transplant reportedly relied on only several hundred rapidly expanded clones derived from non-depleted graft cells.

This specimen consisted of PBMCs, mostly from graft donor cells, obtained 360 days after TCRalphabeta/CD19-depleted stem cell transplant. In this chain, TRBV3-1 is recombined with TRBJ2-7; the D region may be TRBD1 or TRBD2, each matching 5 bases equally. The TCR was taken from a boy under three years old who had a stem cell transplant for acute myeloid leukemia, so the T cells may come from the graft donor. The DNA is TGTGCCAGCAAGGGACGCGGCGACGAGCAGTACTTC. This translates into CASKGRGDEQYF.